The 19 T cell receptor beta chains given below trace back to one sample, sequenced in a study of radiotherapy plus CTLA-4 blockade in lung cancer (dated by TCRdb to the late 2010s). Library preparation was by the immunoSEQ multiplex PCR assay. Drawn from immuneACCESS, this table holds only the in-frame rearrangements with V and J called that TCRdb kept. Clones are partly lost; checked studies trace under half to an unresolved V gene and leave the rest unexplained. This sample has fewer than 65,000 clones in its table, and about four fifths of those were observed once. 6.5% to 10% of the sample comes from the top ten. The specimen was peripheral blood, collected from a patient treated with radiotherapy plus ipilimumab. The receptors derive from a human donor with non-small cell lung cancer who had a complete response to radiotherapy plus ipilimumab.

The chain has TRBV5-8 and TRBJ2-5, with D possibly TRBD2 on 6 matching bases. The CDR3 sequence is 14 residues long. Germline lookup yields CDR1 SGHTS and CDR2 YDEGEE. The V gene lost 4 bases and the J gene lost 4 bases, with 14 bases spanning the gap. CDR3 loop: CASSPSEGRETQYF. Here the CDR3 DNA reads TGTGCCAGCAGCCCATCGGAGGGCAGAGAGACCCAGTACTTC.

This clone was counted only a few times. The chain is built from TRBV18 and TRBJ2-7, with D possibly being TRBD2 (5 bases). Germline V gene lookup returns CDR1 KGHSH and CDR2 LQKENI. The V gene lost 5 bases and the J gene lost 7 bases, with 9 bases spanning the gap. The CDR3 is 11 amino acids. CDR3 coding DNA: TGTGCCAGCTCATCAACGGGAGAGCAGTACGTC. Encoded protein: CASSSTGEQYV.

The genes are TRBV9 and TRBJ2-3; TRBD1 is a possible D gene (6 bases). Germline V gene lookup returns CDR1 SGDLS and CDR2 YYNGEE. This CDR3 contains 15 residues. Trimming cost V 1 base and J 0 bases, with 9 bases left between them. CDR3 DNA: TGTGCCAGCAGCGTAACAGGGTATAGCACAGATACGCAGTATTTT. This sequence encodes CASSVTGYSTDTQYF.

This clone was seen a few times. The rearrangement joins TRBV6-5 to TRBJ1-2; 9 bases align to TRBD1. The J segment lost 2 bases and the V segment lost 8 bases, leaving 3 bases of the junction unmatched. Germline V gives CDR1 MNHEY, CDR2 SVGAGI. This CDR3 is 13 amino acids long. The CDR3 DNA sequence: TGTGCCAGCGGACAGGGGAGAAACTATGGCTACACCTTC. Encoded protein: CASGQGRNYGYTF.

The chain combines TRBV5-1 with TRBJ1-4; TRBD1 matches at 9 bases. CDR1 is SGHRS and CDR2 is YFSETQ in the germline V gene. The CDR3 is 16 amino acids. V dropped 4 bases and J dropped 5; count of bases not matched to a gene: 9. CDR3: CASSVLPTGGNEKLFF. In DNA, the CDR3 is TGCGCCAGCAGCGTTCTCCCCACAGGGGGCAATGAAAAACTGTTTTTT.

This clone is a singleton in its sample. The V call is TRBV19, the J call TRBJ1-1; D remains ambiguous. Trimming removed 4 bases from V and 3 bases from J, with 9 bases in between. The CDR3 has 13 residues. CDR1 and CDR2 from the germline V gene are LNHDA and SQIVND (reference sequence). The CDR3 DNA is TGTGCCAGTAGTAGACCGGGAGACACTGAAGCTTTCTTT. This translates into CASSRPGDTEAFF.

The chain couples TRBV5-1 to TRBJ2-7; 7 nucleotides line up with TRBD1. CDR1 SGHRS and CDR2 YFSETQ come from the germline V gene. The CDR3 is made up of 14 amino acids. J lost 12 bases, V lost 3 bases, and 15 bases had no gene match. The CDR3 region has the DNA TGCGCCAGCAGCTCCTCCGGGACAGCGATCCAAATGTACTTC. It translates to CASSSSGTAIQMYF.

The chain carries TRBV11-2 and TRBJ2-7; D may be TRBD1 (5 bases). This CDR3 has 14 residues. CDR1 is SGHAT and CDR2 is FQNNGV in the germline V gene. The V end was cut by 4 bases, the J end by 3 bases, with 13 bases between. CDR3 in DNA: TGTGCCAGCAGCTCCAACAGGAGAGTCTACGAGCAGTACGTC. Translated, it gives CASSSNRRVYEQYV.

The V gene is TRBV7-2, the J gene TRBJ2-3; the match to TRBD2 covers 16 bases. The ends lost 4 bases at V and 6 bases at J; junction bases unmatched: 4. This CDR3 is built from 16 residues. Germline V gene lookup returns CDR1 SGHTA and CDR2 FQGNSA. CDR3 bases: TGTGCCAGCAGCTCGGGACTAGCGGGGGGGCAGGATACGCAGTATTTT. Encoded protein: CASSSGLAGGQDTQYF.

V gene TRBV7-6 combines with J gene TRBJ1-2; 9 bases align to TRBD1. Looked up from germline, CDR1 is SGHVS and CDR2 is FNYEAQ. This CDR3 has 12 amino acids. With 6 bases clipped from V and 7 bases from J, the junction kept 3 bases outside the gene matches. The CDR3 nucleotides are TGTGCCAGCAGTACAGGGGGCGCTGGCTACACCTTC. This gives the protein CASSTGGAGYTF.

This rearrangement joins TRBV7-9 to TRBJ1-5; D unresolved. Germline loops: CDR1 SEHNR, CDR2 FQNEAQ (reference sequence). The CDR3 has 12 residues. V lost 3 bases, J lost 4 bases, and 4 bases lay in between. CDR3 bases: TGTGCCAGCAGCTTGTTAAATCAGCCCCAGCATTTT. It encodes CASSLLNQPQHF.

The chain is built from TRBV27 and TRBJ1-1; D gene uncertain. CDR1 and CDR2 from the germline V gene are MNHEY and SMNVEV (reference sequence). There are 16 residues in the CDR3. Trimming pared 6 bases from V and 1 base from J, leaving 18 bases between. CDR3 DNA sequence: TGTGCCAGCAGCCAAACCCTCCCGGGAGGGAACACTGAAGCTTTCTTT. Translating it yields CASSQTLPGGNTEAFF.

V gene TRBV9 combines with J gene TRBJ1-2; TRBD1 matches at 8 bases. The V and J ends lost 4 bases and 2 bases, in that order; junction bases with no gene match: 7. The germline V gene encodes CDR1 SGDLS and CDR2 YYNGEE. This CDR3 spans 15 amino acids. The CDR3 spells CASSNRDRYNYGYTF. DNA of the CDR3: TGTGCCAGCAGCAACAGGGACAGGTACAACTATGGCTACACCTTC.

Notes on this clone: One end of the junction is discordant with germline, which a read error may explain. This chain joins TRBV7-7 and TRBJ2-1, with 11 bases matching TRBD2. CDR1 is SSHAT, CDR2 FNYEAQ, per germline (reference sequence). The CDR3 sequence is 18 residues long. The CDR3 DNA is TGTGCTAGCAGCTTAGCGCTTCCTAGCGGGGGGCCCCAGGAGCTTCTGTTCTTC. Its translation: CASSLALPSGGPQELLFF. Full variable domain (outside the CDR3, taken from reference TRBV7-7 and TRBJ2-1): GAGVSQSPRYKVTKRGQDVTLRCDPISSHATLYWYQQALGQGPEFLTYFNYEAQPDKSGLPSDRFSAERPEGSISTLTIQRTEQRDSAMYRCASSLALPSGGPQELLFFGPGTRLTVL.

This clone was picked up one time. CDR3 amino acids: CASTQGGVKTEAFF. For the CDR3, the DNA is TGTGCCAGCACTCAAGGGGGGGTCAAGACTGAAGCTTTCTTT. The rearrangement links TRBV6-1 to TRBJ1-1; TRBD1 might be the D (6 bases). Deletions cut 7 bases from V and 5 bases from J, with 17 bases between. Germline CDR1 is MNHNS and CDR2 is SASEGT. The CDR3 covers 14 residues.

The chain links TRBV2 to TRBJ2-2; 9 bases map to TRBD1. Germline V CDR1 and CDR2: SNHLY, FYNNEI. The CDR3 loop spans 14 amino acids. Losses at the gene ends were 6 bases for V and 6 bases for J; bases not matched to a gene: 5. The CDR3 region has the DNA TGTGCCAGCAGAAGACAGGGGGAGTCCGGGGAGCTGTTTTTT. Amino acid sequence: CASRRQGESGELFF.

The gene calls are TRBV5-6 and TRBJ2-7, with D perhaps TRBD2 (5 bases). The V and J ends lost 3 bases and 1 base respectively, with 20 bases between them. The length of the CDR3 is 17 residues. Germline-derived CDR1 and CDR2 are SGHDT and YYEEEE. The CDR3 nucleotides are TGTGCCAGCAGCTGGGGTACCGGGAACAGAATTTCCTACGAGCAGTACTTC. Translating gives CASSWGTGNRISYEQYF.

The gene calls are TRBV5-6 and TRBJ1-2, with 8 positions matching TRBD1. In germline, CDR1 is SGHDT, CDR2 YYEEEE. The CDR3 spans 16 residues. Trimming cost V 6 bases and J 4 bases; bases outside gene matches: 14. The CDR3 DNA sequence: TGTGCCAGCACAATATGGTTCAGGGGGCCGGGCTATGGCTACACCTTC. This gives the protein CASTIWFRGPGYGYTF.

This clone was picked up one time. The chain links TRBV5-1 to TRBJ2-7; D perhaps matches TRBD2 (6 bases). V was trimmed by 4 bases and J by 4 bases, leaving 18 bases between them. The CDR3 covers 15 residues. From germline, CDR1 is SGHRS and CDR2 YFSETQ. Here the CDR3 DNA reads TGCGCCAGCAGCACCATTCCCGGGAGCCAATACGAGCAGTACTTC. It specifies CASSTIPGSQYEQYF.